The T cell receptor (beta chain) described here comes from a study of Graves' ophthalmopathy and Graves' hyperthyroidism. No ophthalmopathy within 18 months of follow-up signified stable hyperthyroidism. PBMCs were isolated from an approximately 10 ml sample of fresh peripheral blood. In this sample, this clonotype turned up many times. Between the trimmed V and J ends, which lost 3 bases and 4 bases, there was a span of 18 bases. This CDR3 has 16 residues. Germline loops: CDR1 LNHDA, CDR2 SQIVND (reference sequence). RNA transcripts served as template for amplifying TCR beta CDR3 sequences. First-round RT-PCR relied on HTBI primers, and a second-round multiplex PCR came next. TCRdb used MiXCR to reprocess the multiplex PCR reads, holding one entry per CDR3 protein. The sample comprises over 500,000 distinct CDR3 sequences, about 20% of which are singletons, and approximately 7% rests with the top ten.

The gene calls are TRBV19 and TRBJ1-1; D unclear. Sequenced sample: peripheral blood. The TCR originated in a woman under 30 with stable Graves' hyperthyroidism. Some clones in this sample may be carry-over from other donors' samples. The CDR3 DNA sequence: TGTGCCAGTAGTATCACGCCGCGGGGAGGAACCACTGAAGCTTTCTTT. Translating gives CASSITPRGGTTEAFF.